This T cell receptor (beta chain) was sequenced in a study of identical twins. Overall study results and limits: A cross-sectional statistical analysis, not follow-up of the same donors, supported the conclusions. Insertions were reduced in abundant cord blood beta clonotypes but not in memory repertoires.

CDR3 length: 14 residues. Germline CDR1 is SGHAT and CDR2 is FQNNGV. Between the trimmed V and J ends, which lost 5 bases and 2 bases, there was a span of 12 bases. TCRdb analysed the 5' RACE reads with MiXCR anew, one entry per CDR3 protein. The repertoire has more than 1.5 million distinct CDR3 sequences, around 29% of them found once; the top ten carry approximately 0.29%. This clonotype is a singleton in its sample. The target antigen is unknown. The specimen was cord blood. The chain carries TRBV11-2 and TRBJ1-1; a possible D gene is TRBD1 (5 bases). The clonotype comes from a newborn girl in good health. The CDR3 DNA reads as TGTGCCAGCAGCGCCTCCTGGGACAACACTGAAGCTTTCTTT. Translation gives CASSASWDNTEAFF.